This TCR beta chain was found in a study of post-analysis software for immune sequencing data. Overall study findings and caveats: Patients used a handful of TRBV segments, including TRBV5-6, TRBV5-1 and TRBV20-1, more often than controls. Those with multiple sclerosis, the patient group, showed significantly lower normalized Chao1 diversity than controls. F-measure co-clustering was strong for batch-matched samples.

The germline V gene has CDR1 DFQATT and CDR2 SNEGSKA (reference sequence). The CDR3 loop spans 14 amino acids. Trimming pared 1 base from V and 8 bases from J, leaving 12 bases between. Unique-molecular-identifier-tagged TCR beta cDNA libraries were used. Input populations of about 0.85 to 11 million T cells gave rise to approximately 500,000 cDNA molecules. TCRdb fed the PCR reads into MiXCR, producing one record per CDR3 protein. Here the sample spans 350,000 to 500,000 distinct CDR3 sequences, about 39% being singletons. This clonotype has just a few counts. Its specificity is not known. The clonotype originates from a girl aged 2 to 10 with multiple sclerosis. Sequencing input: blood. V and J are TRBV20-1 and TRBJ1-6, with TRBD1 as a possible D gene (5 bases). In DNA, the CDR3 is TGCAGTGCTAGAGTTAGCACGGGGGATTCACCCCTCCACTTT. It specifies CSARVSTGDSPLHF.